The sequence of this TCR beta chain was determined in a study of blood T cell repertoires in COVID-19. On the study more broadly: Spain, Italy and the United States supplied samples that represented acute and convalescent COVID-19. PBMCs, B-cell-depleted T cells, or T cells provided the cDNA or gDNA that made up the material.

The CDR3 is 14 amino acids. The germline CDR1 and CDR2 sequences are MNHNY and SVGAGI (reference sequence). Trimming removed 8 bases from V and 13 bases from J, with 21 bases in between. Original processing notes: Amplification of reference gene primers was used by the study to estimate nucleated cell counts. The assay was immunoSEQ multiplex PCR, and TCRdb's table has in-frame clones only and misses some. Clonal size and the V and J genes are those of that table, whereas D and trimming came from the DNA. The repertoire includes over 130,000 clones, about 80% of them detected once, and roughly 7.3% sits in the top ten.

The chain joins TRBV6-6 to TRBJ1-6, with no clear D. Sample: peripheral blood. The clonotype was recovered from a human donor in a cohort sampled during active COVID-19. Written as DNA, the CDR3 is TGTGCCAGCGACTCAAACTACCCCAGCGGGCCCCTCCACTTT. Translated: CASDSNYPSGPLHF.